Listed below are T cell receptor beta chains from one sample, sequenced in a study of CD8 T cells in Susac syndrome. MiXCR was run by TCRdb on the immunoSEQ multiplex PCR reads, yielding one entry per CDR3 protein. This sample has 70,000 to 75,000 distinct CDR3 sequences; around 93% occur once, and the top ten carry roughly 0.16%. Sequencing was performed on CD4+ T cells from PBMCs. The receptors stem from a human donor with Susac syndrome. Each CDR3 is given without its conserved first and last residue.

J gene: TRBJ2-2
V gene: TRBV3-1
CDR3 protein: ASTIHGSFSNGELF

J gene: TRBJ2-5
V gene: TRBV5-6
CDR3 protein: ASSAGTAWETQY

J gene: TRBJ1-6
V gene: TRBV6-5
CDR3 protein: ASSYRDSPLH

J gene: TRBJ2-3
V gene: TRBV6-2/TRBV6-3
CDR3 protein: ASSGTSGVADTQY

J gene: TRBJ2-6
V gene: TRBV5-4
CDR3 protein: ASSLVGANVLT

J gene: TRBJ2-7
V gene: TRBV13
CDR3 protein: ASSLISATYEQY

J gene: TRBJ2-1
V gene: TRBV5-1
CDR3 protein: ASSFVTSRIVNEQF

J gene: TRBJ1-5
V gene: TRBV4-2
CDR3 protein: ASSQGQSVSPQH

J gene: TRBJ2-7
V gene: TRBV6-5
CDR3 protein: ASRRDSHSYEQY

J gene: TRBJ1-2
V gene: TRBV6-2/TRBV6-3
CDR3 protein: ASTEGGTYGYT

J gene: TRBJ1-2
V gene: TRBV7-9
CDR3 protein: ASSLETGGGYGYT

J gene: TRBJ2-7
V gene: TRBV29-1
CDR3 protein: SVGTNTEQY

J gene: TRBJ1-4
V gene: TRBV30
CDR3 protein: AWSWGNEKLF

J gene: TRBJ2-5
V gene: TRBV7-2
CDR3 protein: ASSLGTSGGQATQY

J gene: TRBJ2-5
V gene: TRBV19
CDR3 protein: ASSTQGQGETQY

J gene: TRBJ1-1
V gene: TRBV7-9
CDR3 protein: ASSLRRWGQDTEAF

J gene: TRBJ2-1
V gene: TRBV2
CDR3 protein: ASSEDIASGDEQF